Listed below are T cell receptor beta chains from one sample, sequenced in a study of shared clonotypes between healthy human individuals. TCRdb's table, derived via immunoSEQ multiplex PCR, lists solely in-frame clones and lacks some. The data contain about 1.1 million clones, approximately 80% of them singletons. Material: memory CD4+ T cells from PBMCs. The receptors derive from a man aged 18 to 30 in good health. Some clones in this sample may be carry-over from other donors' samples. CDR3s include the opening cysteine and the closing phenylalanine or tryptophan. The D gene is left open where the match is weak. Clone size is stated in some rows and not others, as once, few, many or a class when expanded.

J gene,D gene,clone size,V gene,CDR3 DNA,CDR3 protein
TRBJ2-1,TRBD2,once,TRBV30,TGTGCCGGCCGGGGGGACTCTCACAATGAGCAGTTCTTC,CAGRGDSHNEQFF
TRBJ2-3,.,.,TRBV7-2,TGTGCCAGCAGCCCCCAGGACTTTAGCACAGATACGCAGTATTTT,CASSPQDFSTDTQYF
TRBJ1-4,.,.,TRBV5-1,TGCGCCAGCAGCTTGGCGGGGGCTAATGAAAAACTGTTTTTT,CASSLAGANEKLFF
TRBJ2-7,.,once,TRBV11-2,TGTGCCAGCAGCTTAGGCTACAGGGTGGGAGGCTACGAGCAGTACTTC,CASSLGYRVGGYEQYF
TRBJ2-5,TRBD1,.,TRBV5-1,TGCGCCAGCAGCTCACAGGGGGAAGAGACCCAGTACTTC,CASSSQGEETQYF
TRBJ2-3,TRBD2,.,TRBV6-1,TGTGCCAGCAGTGTGAGCGGGGGCCGGGATACGCAGTATTTT,CASSVSGGRDTQYF
TRBJ2-1,TRBD2,.,TRBV11-2,TGTGCCAGCAGCCCCTGGCTCAGCGGGAGTGGTAACTCCTACAATGAGCAGTTCTTC,CASSPWLSGSGNSYNEQFF
TRBJ2-2,.,.,TRBV30,TGTGCCTGGAGTAGAAACGTCGCCGGGGAGCTGTTTTTT,CAWSRNVAGELFF
TRBJ2-7,TRBD2,many,TRBV2,TGTGCCAGCAGAGGGACTAGCGGAACCTACGAGCAGTACTTC,CASRGTSGTYEQYF
TRBJ1-1,TRBD1,.,TRBV18,TGTGCCAGCTCACCTCAGGGGGTGAACACTGAAGCTTTCTTT,CASSPQGVNTEAFF
TRBJ2-2,.,.,TRBV4-3,TGCGCCAGCAGCCAAGATTCATGGGCAGGGGTCGCGGGGGAGCTGTTTTTT,CASSQDSWAGVAGELFF
TRBJ2-1,TRBD2,.,TRBV2,TGTGCCAGCAGGAGCGGGAGATCGCTCAATGAGCAGTTCTTC,CASRSGRSLNEQFF
TRBJ2-6,.,.,TRBV5-8,TGTGCCAGCAGCTCCAGGGAGTTCTCTGGGGCCAACGTCCTGACTTTC,CASSSREFSGANVLTF
TRBJ2-5,.,.,TRBV15,TGTGCCACCAGCAGTTATCTAGCGAGAGGCCCACAAGAGACCCAGTACTTC,CATSSYLARGPQETQYF
TRBJ2-1,.,.,TRBV7-2,TGTGCCAGCAGCTTAGTATCGGCGGGGTCCCACAATGAGCAGTTCTTC,CASSLVSAGSHNEQFF
TRBJ1-1,TRBD1,.,TRBV18,TGTGCCAGCTCACCATTTGGACAGGGTGGAACTGAAGCTTTCTTT,CASSPFGQGGTEAFF
TRBJ2-5,.,once,TRBV5-1,TGCGCCAGCAGCGCGGGCCCAGGGGAGACCCAGTACTTC,CASSAGPGETQYF
TRBJ2-1,TRBD1,once,TRBV5-1,TGCGCCAGCAGCTCCCGGGACAGGGGGTTCAATGAGCAGTTCTTC,CASSSRDRGFNEQFF
TRBJ1-2,.,.,TRBV7-2,TGTGCCAGCAGCTTAGAGGCGATAAGAGGGAACTATGGCTACACCTTC,CASSLEAIRGNYGYTF
TRBJ2-2,TRBD2,.,TRBV5-1,TGCGCCAGCAGCTTACTGAGTCAGCGGGAGGGACGCACCGGGGAGCTGTTTTTT,CASSLLSQREGRTGELFF
TRBJ2-5,TRBD2,.,TRBV9,TGTGCCAGCAGCGTAGCATCCGGGGGACTAGCGAGAGAAGAGACCCAGTACTTC,CASSVASGGLAREETQYF
TRBJ1-2,.,.,TRBV27,TGTGCCAGCAGACCGGTGGAAGCTAACTATGGCTACACCTTC,CASRPVEANYGYTF
TRBJ1-2,TRBD1,few,TRBV7-9,TGTGCCAGCAGCCTTTTACAGGGGGCAGGAGGCTACACCTTC,CASSLLQGAGGYTF
TRBJ1-2,.,.,TRBV9,TGTGCCAGCAGCACCTCGGGGGGCCGTTCTTACTATGGCTACACCTTC,CASSTSGGRSYYGYTF
TRBJ1-1,.,.,TRBV18,TGTGCCAGCTCACCAGTACAGGGAGGGGACACTGAAGCTTTCTTT,CASSPVQGGDTEAFF
TRBJ2-5,.,.,TRBV28,TGTGCCAGCAGTTCACCGACAAGAGAGACCCAGTACTTC,CASSSPTRETQYF
TRBJ2-5,.,.,TRBV2,TGTGCCAGCAGTGACGGTACAGGGAGTCAAGAGACCCAGTACTTC,CASSDGTGSQETQYF
TRBJ1-3,.,.,TRBV5-1,TGCGCCAGCAGCTTAGGGCCAGGGGACGGAAACACCATATATTTT,CASSLGPGDGNTIYF
TRBJ1-1,.,.,TRBV9,TGTGCCAGCAGCGTCGCCCTGGACACTGAAGCTTTCTTT,CASSVALDTEAFF
TRBJ2-7,TRBD1,.,TRBV28,TGTGCCAGCAGTTTCGGGACAGCCTACGAGCAGTACTTC,CASSFGTAYEQYF
TRBJ2-5,.,few,TRBV7-8,TGTGCCAGCAGCTCCCTGGAGGAGACCCAGTACTTC,CASSSLEETQYF
TRBJ1-3,TRBD1,.,TRBV2,TGTGCCAGCAGCGGACAGGGCTGGAACACCATATATTTT,CASSGQGWNTIYF
TRBJ2-7,.,.,TRBV28,TGTGCCAGCAGTTCCGTTATAAGCGGGCGGACCATTTACGAGCAGTACTTC,CASSSVISGRTIYEQYF
TRBJ2-1,.,.,TRBV15,TGTGCCACCAGCAGTCTAGCTTTTCTCATCGATGAGCAGTTCTTC,CATSSLAFLIDEQFF
TRBJ2-2,.,.,TRBV5-4,TGTGCCAGCAGCTTGGCGGCAGAGAACACCGGGGAGCTGTTTTTT,CASSLAAENTGELFF
TRBJ1-5,.,many,TRBV6-1,TGTGCCAGCAGGTTAACAGTAAATCAGCCCCAGCATTTT,CASRLTVNQPQHF
TRBJ2-7,.,.,TRBV6-1,TGTGCCAGCAGCCGCCCGCCCTACGAGCAGTACTTC,CASSRPPYEQYF
TRBJ1-1,.,.,TRBV14,TGTGCCAGCAGCCAAGATCCCCCGGGCATGAACACTGAAGCTTTCTTT,CASSQDPPGMNTEAFF
TRBJ2-7,.,.,TRBV7-8,TGTGCCAGCAGCTTAGTTGTGGGCAACAAGCCAACTGGCGAGCAGTACTTC,CASSLVVGNKPTGEQYF
TRBJ1-2,.,once,TRBV6-1,TGTGCCAGCCTAAGGGGACTCCAAGCTAACTATGGCTACACCTTC,CASLRGLQANYGYTF
TRBJ1-4,TRBD1,few,TRBV10-3,TGTGCCACCGCAGGGGGGTCCGCTGAAAAACTGTTTTTT,CATAGGSAEKLFF
TRBJ2-7,.,.,TRBV28,TGTGCCAGCAGCGCCGGGCTAGCGTATTCTTACGAGCAGTACTTC,CASSAGLAYSYEQYF
TRBJ1-3,.,.,TRBV18,TGTGCCAGCTCACCCCGTCTGACGGACTCTGGAAACACCATATATTTT,CASSPRLTDSGNTIYF
TRBJ2-3,TRBD2,.,TRBV14,TGTGCCAGCAGCCAACCTAGCGGGAGGGCGGATACGCAGTATTTT,CASSQPSGRADTQYF
TRBJ1-5,.,.,TRBV7-8,TGTGCCAGCAGCTTAGGCCCGGGGGCAGGCGGACAGCCCCAGCATTTT,CASSLGPGAGGQPQHF
TRBJ2-5,.,.,TRBV7-9,TGTGCCAGCAGCTTAGCGGGCGCCGCCCAGGAGACCCAGTACTTC,CASSLAGAAQETQYF
TRBJ2-3,TRBD2,.,TRBV14,TGTGCCAGCAGCCAAGGGGGAGGGCTCTACGGCACAGATACGCAGTATTTT,CASSQGGGLYGTDTQYF
TRBJ2-7,.,.,TRBV12-1,TGTGCCAGCAGCTTTCGCGTCTGTCGCCCCCAAGTCCACGAGCAGTACTTC,CASSFRVCRPQVHEQYF
TRBJ2-7,TRBD2,.,TRBV5-6,TGTGCCAGCAGCTTGTCCCCCAGCGGGAGTCACGAGCAGTACTTC,CASSLSPSGSHEQYF